This T cell receptor beta chain stems from a study of CD8 T cells in ankylosing spondylitis. This clonotype was detected many times. TCRdb redid the calling of the 5' RACE reads with MiXCR, one entry per CDR3 protein. The sample includes around 130,000 distinct CDR3 sequences, 6.5% to 9% seen only once; the top ten take 12%. Input material: blood, either unsorted or a sorted T cell fraction (not recorded which). The TCR was taken from a male donor with ankylosing spondylitis or in good health (not recorded which).

The CDR3 region has the DNA TGCGCCAGCAGCCCGGACCCACAGGGCACAGATACGCAGTATTTT. Translating gives CASSPDPQGTDTQYF. This sequence joins TRBV5-1 and TRBJ2-3; tentatively, D is TRBD1 (5 bases). Germline CDR1 SGHRS, CDR2 YFSETQ. CDR3 length: 15 residues. The ends were cut back, 4 bases at V and 1 base at J, with 13 bases in the middle.